This T cell receptor (beta chain) appears in the sequencing data of a study of T cell changes during pregnancy in multiple sclerosis. The table came from immunoSEQ multiplex PCR; TCRdb's copy has only in-frame clones and leaves some out. The sample lists over 30,000 clones, roughly 88% seen once, with 1.2% in the top ten. The material sequenced was CD4+ T cells from peripheral blood mononuclear cells, taken before pregnancy. This receptor was obtained from a female donor with multiple sclerosis, enrolled in a pregnancy study.

As DNA, the CDR3 is TGTGCCAGCAGCTTGGCGTACAGGGGGCAACCCTACGAGCAGTACTTC. Its protein is CASSLAYRGQPYEQYF. The rearrangement joins TRBV28 to TRBJ2-7, with 9 bases fitting TRBD1. The germline V gene has CDR1 MDHEN and CDR2 SYDVKM. Germline trimming cut 6 bases from V and 2 bases from J; bases unmatched to any gene: 11. CDR3 length equals 16 residues.